These 23 T cell receptor beta chains share one sample of origin, sequenced in a study of T cells in localized non-small cell lung cancer. TCRdb keeps only in-frame clones here, not all; method: immunoSEQ multiplex PCR. Here the sample spans roughly 64,000 clones, roughly 80% being singletons. This specimen consisted of PBMCs, obtained before any cancer treatment. These receptors were collected from a man aged 40-75 years with stage II lung adenocarcinoma.

The J gene is TRBJ2-5, the V gene TRBV5-1; no clear D. CDR1 is SGHRS and CDR2 is YFSETQ in the germline V gene. The CDR3 length is 11 residues. Between the trimmed V and J ends, which lost 4 bases and 5 bases, there was a span of 6 bases. The CDR3 is CASSLAETQYF. Written as DNA, the CDR3 is TGCGCCAGCAGCCTGGCGGAGACCCAGTACTTC. Complete variable domain (other parts from reference TRBV5-1 and TRBJ2-5): KAGVTQTPRYLIKTRGQQVTLSCSPISGHRSVSWYQQTPGQGLQFLFEYFSETQRNKGNFPGRFSGRQFSNSRSEMNVSTLELGDSALYLCASSLAETQYFGPGTRLLVL.

V is TRBV2 and J is TRBJ1-4; 8 bases line up with TRBD1. V lost 2 bases to trimming and J lost 4 bases; unmatched junction nucleotides: 3. This CDR3 spans 15 amino acids. CDR1 and CDR2 from the germline V gene are SNHLY and FYNNEI. In DNA form, the CDR3 reads TGTGCCAGCAGTGAAATGGGACAGGTTAATGAAAAACTGTTTTTT. The encoded protein is CASSEMGQVNEKLFF.

The chain couples TRBV5-6 to TRBJ2-1; 9 bases are shared with TRBD2. This CDR3 has 17 residues. Germline V lookup: CDR1 SGHDT, CDR2 YYEEEE. V lost 1 base, J lost 7 bases, and 12 bases stayed unmatched. Here the CDR3 DNA reads TGTGCCAGCAGCTTGAAGAGGCGGGAGGGCCTGCATAATGAGCAGTTCTTC. Protein sequence: CASSLKRREGLHNEQFF.

This rearrangement joins TRBV30 to TRBJ1-5, with TRBD1 matching over 8 bases. Germline V gene data show CDR1 as GTSNPN and CDR2 as SVGIG (reference sequence). With V trimmed by 4 bases and J by 7 bases, 6 bases remained unmatched. The CDR3 has 13 residues. The chain's CDR3 is CAWKGQGAQPQHF. The CDR3 DNA is TGTGCCTGGAAGGGGCAGGGGGCCCAGCCCCAGCATTTT.

The count of this clone is one. The V call is TRBV7-2, the J call TRBJ1-1; unclear D gene. Trimming cost V 3 bases and J 0 bases, with 8 bases left between them. Germline CDR1 is SGHTA and CDR2 is FQGNSA. The CDR3 loop spans 14 amino acids. This chain's CDR3 is CASSFEGLNTEAFF. The CDR3, as DNA: TGTGCCAGCAGCTTTGAAGGGTTGAACACTGAAGCTTTCTTT.

The sample holds a few counts of this clone. J is TRBJ1-5 and V is TRBV7-2; D gene ambiguous. CDR1 is SGHTA and CDR2 is FQGNSA in the germline V gene. The CDR3 loop spans 14 amino acids. V was shortened by 3 bases and J by 0 bases, with 6 bases between the two germline ends. The CDR3 DNA is TGTGCCAGCAGCTTCGGGAATAGCAATCAGCCCCAGCATTTT. This codes for CASSFGNSNQPQHF.

CDR3 nucleotides: TGTGCCAGCTCACCGATGAACACTGAAGCTTTCTTT. Translated, it gives CASSPMNTEAFF. The chain uses TRBV18 and TRBJ1-1; D is unclear. Trimming removed 3 bases from V and 0 bases from J, with 2 bases in between. CDR3 length: 12 amino acids. Germline CDR1 KGHSH, CDR2 LQKENI.

V is TRBV15 and J is TRBJ1-3; a weak D match, TRBD1 (5 bases). The CDR3 extends over 16 amino acids. Germline CDR1 reads LNHNV; CDR2 reads YYDKDF (reference sequence). Trimming cost V 1 base and J 1 base, with 11 bases left between them. The CDR3 reads CATSRGGRLSGNTIYF. Written as DNA, the CDR3 is TGTGCCACCAGCAGAGGGGGACGATTATCTGGAAACACCATATATTTT.

This clone showed up just a few times. The chain couples TRBV19 to TRBJ2-5, with 9 bases fitting TRBD2. CDR3 length: 15 residues. V shed 7 bases and J 4 bases; nucleotides not matched to a gene: 10. The germline gives CDR1 LNHDA, CDR2 SQIVND (reference sequence). Written as DNA, the CDR3 is TGTGCCAGTACCTCTATAGCGGGAGAGGGAGAGACCCAGTACTTC. Protein sequence: CASTSIAGEGETQYF.

This clone occurred once. The chain combines TRBV7-2 with TRBJ1-1; D ambiguous. This CDR3 comprises 18 residues. Trimming took 5 bases from V and 3 from J, leaving 25 bases between them. Germline V CDR1 and CDR2: SGHTA, FQGNSA. In DNA, the CDR3 is TGTGCCAGCAGCCTCCCGGGGAATTGGATGGAGCGGGACACTGAAGCTTTCTTT. As protein: CASSLPGNWMERDTEAFF.

This clone was detected a few times. The chain uses TRBV6-6 and TRBJ2-2; 10 bases align to TRBD2. The germline gives CDR1 MNHNY, CDR2 SVGAGI (reference sequence). The length of the CDR3 is 15 residues. V shed 7 bases, J shed 1 base, and the junction held 3 bases outside the gene matches. The CDR3 DNA sequence: TGTGCCAGCACCCGACTAGCGGGGAACACCGGGGAGCTGTTTTTT. It codes for CASTRLAGNTGELFF.

This clone has only a few counts. The chain employs TRBV7-9 and TRBJ1-1, with 8 bases identical to TRBD1. Looked up from germline, CDR1 is SEHNR and CDR2 is FQNEAQ (reference sequence). After removal of 4 bases from V and 1 base from J, the junction contained 11 bases not matched to a gene. The CDR3 totals 17 residues. CDR3 loop: CASSSTDRDVANTEAFF. Written as DNA, the CDR3 is TGTGCCAGCAGCTCCACGGACAGGGATGTTGCGAACACTGAAGCTTTCTTT. Supplemented by reference TRBV7-9 and TRBJ1-1, the full variable domain reads DTGVSQNPRHKITKRGQNVTFRCDPISEHNRLYWYRQTLGQGPEFLTYFQNEAQLEKSRLLSDRFSAERPKGSFSTLEIQRTEQGDSAMYLCASSSTDRDVANTEAFFGQGTRLTVV.

This sequence joins TRBV5-4 and TRBJ2-2; D possibly corresponds to TRBD2 (6 bases). The V and J ends lost 4 bases and 2 bases respectively, with 15 bases between them. The CDR3 spans 16 residues. Germline CDR1 SGHNT, CDR2 YYREEE (reference sequence). CDR3 nucleotide sequence: TGTGCCAGCAGCCTCTATCAGCGGGTAAACACCGGGGAGCTGTTTTTT. It specifies CASSLYQRVNTGELFF.

This clone was observed a single time. The CDR3 DNA is TGTGCCAGCAGTGAACTTGGGAGCAATCAGCCCCAGCATTTT. As protein: CASSELGSNQPQHF. This chain connects TRBV6-1 to TRBJ1-5, with unresolved D. The CDR3 has 14 amino acids. Trimming took 2 bases from V and 1 from J, leaving 6 bases between them. Per germline, CDR1 MNHNS and CDR2 SASEGT.

V is TRBV5-1 and J is TRBJ2-2, with D perhaps matching TRBD1 or TRBD2 (5 bases each). Trimming stripped 4 bases from V and 6 bases from J, with 19 bases between. The germline V gene encodes CDR1 SGHRS and CDR2 YFSETQ. This CDR3 comprises 16 residues. For the CDR3, the DNA is TGCGCCAGCAGCCCTACTAATCGGGGACGGGCCGGGGAGCTGTTTTTT. Translated: CASSPTNRGRAGELFF.

This clone was detected a few times. The rearrangement uses TRBV5-1 and TRBJ1-2, with D possibly matching TRBD1 (5 bases). V gave up 5 bases and J gave up 4 bases, with 12 bases separating them. The CDR3 consists of 13 residues. Germline V lookup: CDR1 SGHRS, CDR2 YFSETQ. CDR3 coding DNA: TGCGCCAGCAGTCCCGACAGCGTCTATGGCTACACCTTC. This translates into CASSPDSVYGYTF.

This chain joins TRBV27 and TRBJ1-5; D gene ambiguous. Germline CDR1 reads MNHEY; CDR2 reads SMNVEV (reference sequence). Between the trimmed V and J ends, which lost 6 bases and 7 bases, there was a span of 10 bases. This CDR3 region has 12 residues. This CDR3 is CASRVSGQPQHF. Here the CDR3 DNA reads TGTGCCAGCAGGGTGAGTGGGCAGCCCCAGCATTTT.

This clone was counted once. This chain joins TRBV6-5 and TRBJ1-1; 7 bases are shared with TRBD1. The length of the CDR3 is 14 residues. V shed 4 bases, J shed 4 bases, and the junction held 6 bases outside the gene matches. Germline CDR1 is MNHEY and CDR2 is SVGAGI. The CDR3 spells CASSLDRTLTEAFF. The CDR3 nucleotides read TGTGCCAGCAGTTTGGACAGGACCCTCACTGAAGCTTTCTTT.

This chain links TRBV7-9 with TRBJ1-2, with 10 bases matching TRBD1. The CDR3 runs to 15 residues. Germline CDR1 SEHNR, CDR2 FQNEAQ (reference sequence). V gave up 7 bases and J gave up 4 bases; unmatched junction bases: 9. The CDR3 loop is CASTSTGTGVYGYTF. The CDR3 DNA follows: TGTGCCAGCACCTCAACCGGGACAGGGGTCTATGGCTACACCTTC. Filled out from reference TRBV7-9 and TRBJ1-2, the complete variable domain reads DTGVSQNPRHKITKRGQNVTFRCDPISEHNRLYWYRQTLGQGPEFLTYFQNEAQLEKSRLLSDRFSAERPKGSFSTLEIQRTEQGDSAMYLCASTSTGTGVYGYTFGSGTRLTVV.

V usage is TRBV21-1 and J usage is TRBJ1-1. TRBV21-1 is designated a pseudogene. The CDR3 contains 15 residues. CDR3 in amino acids: CASSKDDAENTEAFF. The CDR3 DNA sequence: TGTGCCAGCAGCAAAGACGATGCGGAAAACACTGAAGCTTTCTTT.

Of note for this clone: The sample holds other DNA sequences that translate to the same CDR3. The chain has TRBV18 and TRBJ2-1, with a tentative D call TRBD2 (7 bases). The germline V gene has CDR1 KGHSH and CDR2 LQKENI. V gave up 0 bases and J gave up 7 bases, with 16 bases separating them. CDR3 length: 16 residues. The CDR3 nucleotides read TGTGCCAGCTCACCACCGTCTAGCGGAGGGGGAAATGAGCAGTTCTTC. Its protein product is CASSPPSSGGGNEQFF. Supplemented by reference TRBV18 and TRBJ2-1, the full variable domain reads NAGVMQNPRHLVRRRGQEARLRCSPMKGHSHVYWYRQLPEEGLKFMVYLQKENIIDESGMPKERFSAEFPKEGPSILRIQQVVRGDSAAYFCASSPPSSGGGNEQFFGPGTRLTVL.

This chain joins TRBV5-4 and TRBJ1-1; 7 nucleotides agree with TRBD1. V shed 5 bases and J 4 bases; nucleotides not matched to a gene: 8. This CDR3 has 14 residues. Germline values: CDR1 SGHNT, CDR2 YYREEE (reference sequence). CDR3 nucleotides: TGTGCCAGCAGTTTACAGGGGATAGGCACTGAAGCTTTCTTT. Translation gives CASSLQGIGTEAFF.

The chain carries TRBV6-6 and TRBJ1-6, with a possible D match to TRBD1 (5 bases). The CDR3 spans 14 residues. CDR1 MNHNY and CDR2 SVGAGI come from the germline V gene (reference sequence). Trimming left V 0 bases short and J 8 bases short, with 8 bases between. CDR3 DNA: TGTGCCAGCAGTTACTCGACAGTCGATTCACCCCTCCACTTT. This codes for CASSYSTVDSPLHF.